This is a list of T cell receptor beta chains from one sample in a study of T cell responses to AZD1222 COVID-19 vaccine. The method was immunoSEQ multiplex PCR; TCRdb's version includes in-frame clones alone and lacks a portion of them. The sample records around 78,000 clones, roughly 87% being singletons. The sample here was peripheral blood, taken on day 0 of AZD1222 vaccination. These receptors were collected from an adult in good health. CDR3s include the opening cysteine and the closing phenylalanine or tryptophan.

J,V,CDR3
TRBJ1-1,TRBV5-4,CASSLASGTNTEAFF
TRBJ1-1,TRBV5-1,CASSLDNTEAFF
TRBJ1-4,TRBV11-1,CASSPTGQREKLFF
TRBJ1-1,TRBV19,CASSIGRVEAEAFF
TRBJ1-5,TRBV5-1,CASSWTPDSQPQHF
TRBJ2-7,TRBV5-1,CASSLAFQGAIDEQYF
TRBJ2-2,TRBV7-7,CASSSYMNTGELFF
TRBJ1-4,TRBV19,CASSRNREKLFF
TRBJ1-6,TRBV3-1/TRBV3-2,CASSQVTQGRSPLHF
TRBJ2-1,TRBV6-2/TRBV6-3,CASSYMGQGYEQFF
TRBJ2-7,TRBV28,CASSTRGDEQYF
TRBJ1-5,TRBV4-3,CASSNRHLGNQPQHF
TRBJ1-1,TRBV19,CASSIATEAFF
TRBJ2-7,TRBV7-2,CASSLGQGNYEQYF
TRBJ1-2,TRBV6-5,CASSYRRESYGYTF
TRBJ2-3,TRBV7-3,CASSPTRGDTQYF
TRBJ1-1,TRBV7-2,CASSLTRTGEAFF
TRBJ1-1,TRBV5-5,CASSLTGRRSTEAFF
TRBJ2-5,TRBV5-4,CASKLGTRGETQYF
TRBJ1-2,TRBV19,CASSIGEEVLGYGYTF
TRBJ2-1,TRBV10-1,CASSGSGTVEQFF
TRBJ2-5,TRBV28,CASSLWRGGQETQYF
TRBJ1-5,TRBV19,CASSDFSGQSQPQHF
TRBJ1-1,TRBV27,CASSHGRENTEAFF
TRBJ2-7,TRBV5-1,CASSFDREYEQYF
TRBJ2-3,TRBV29-1,CSVVPAGRSTDTQYF
TRBJ1-3,TRBV28,CASSFPSGNTIYF
TRBJ1-2,TRBV19,CASSETGALLYGYTF
TRBJ1-2,TRBV15,CATSRAAGLPTF
TRBJ2-5,TRBV4-2,CASSQDIGGGQETQYF
TRBJ2-7,TRBV10-1,CASSDLGTGHYEQYF
TRBJ2-6,TRBV2,CASSGPGQGSIGANVLTF
TRBJ1-1,TRBV6-1,CASSGGPGQGNTEAFF
TRBJ1-4,TRBV28,CASSSRQNEKLFF
TRBJ2-2,TRBV18,CASSPAAGWDTGELFF
TRBJ2-7,TRBV3-1/TRBV3-2,CASSQDHRGWEQYF
TRBJ1-4,TRBV29-1,CSARQGVAPNEKLFF
TRBJ1-1,TRBV4-1,CASSPSPTVGIVEAFF
TRBJ2-2,TRBV25-1,CASSLLGRGGELFF
TRBJ2-1,TRBV30,CAWTTLAGSYNEQFF
TRBJ2-1,TRBV24-1,CATSDRTLGNEQFF
TRBJ2-1,TRBV9,CASTNSYNEQFF
TRBJ2-1,TRBV7-9,CASSQGGDEQFF
TRBJ1-4,TRBV7-8,CASSLAATNEKLFF
TRBJ1-1,TRBV7-3,CASSLGQNTEAFF
TRBJ2-3,TRBV4-2,CASSQEISGTRAFTQYF
TRBJ2-1,TRBV9,CASSVRDGDNEQFF
TRBJ1-1,TRBV5-1,CASSATGITEAFF
TRBJ1-5,TRBV28,CASSLSLGQALVPQHF
TRBJ2-1,TRBV28,CASSYRGISYNEQFF
TRBJ1-6,TRBV3-1/TRBV3-2,CASSRTGGRSPLHF
TRBJ1-4,TRBV2,CASSEGGGANEKLFF
TRBJ1-4,TRBV6-1,CASSGREQGQGLNEKLFF
TRBJ1-2,TRBV7-9,CASSLSTGRYGYTF
TRBJ1-3,TRBV7-2,CASSLDLSGGNTIYF
TRBJ1-5,TRBV10-3,CAISEPTGYNQPQHF
TRBJ2-1,TRBV9,CASSVRQDNEQFF